The 4 T cell receptor beta chains below were found in one sample sequenced in a study of shared clonotypes between healthy human individuals. Naive CD8 isolation took CD45RO-negative cells positively selected for CCR7 and excluded terminally differentiated effector memory CD45RA+ cells. TCRdb's table, derived via immunoSEQ multiplex PCR, lists solely in-frame clones and lacks some. The data show over 2,000,000 clones, 85% to 95% seen once. The sequenced material came from naive CD8+ T cells from PBMCs. The origin of the receptors is a man aged 18 to 29 in good health. Some clones in this sample may be carry-over from other donors' samples.

The chain recombines TRBV19 with TRBJ2-1, with 8 positions matching TRBD2. This CDR3 is 14 amino acids long. From germline, CDR1 is LNHDA and CDR2 SQIVND (reference sequence). V gave up 5 bases and J gave up 2 bases; unmatched junction bases: 2. The CDR3 DNA sequence: TGTGCCAGTAGTCTAGCGGGTACCTACAATGAGCAGTTCTTC. Protein: CASSLAGTYNEQFF. Supplemented by reference TRBV19 and TRBJ2-1, the full variable domain reads DGGITQSPKYLFRKEGQNVTLSCEQNLNHDAMYWYRQDPGQGLRLIYYSQIVNDFQKGDIAEGYSVSREKKESFPLTVTSAQKNPTAFYLCASSLAGTYNEQFFGPGTRLTVL.

The chain has TRBV27 and TRBJ2-7; maybe TRBD2 (6 bases). The CDR3 is 17 amino acids. V lost 2 bases to trimming and J lost 3 bases, with 20 bases between them. Germline CDR1 is MNHEY and CDR2 is SMNVEV (reference sequence). CDR3 DNA: TGTGCCAGCAGTTTAATCCCCCCGACTAGTTGGGTCTACGAGCAGTACTTC. It codes for CASSLIPPTSWVYEQYF.

The CDR3 sequence: CASSPHVGMADTQYF. The DNA for the CDR3 is TGTGCCAGCAGCCCTCACGTGGGGATGGCAGATACGCAGTATTTT. The V call is TRBV7-9, the J call TRBJ2-3; D not resolved. CDR3 length: 15 amino acids. V lost 5 bases and J lost 4, with 16 bases in between. CDR1 and CDR2 (germline): SEHNR, FQNEAQ (reference sequence).

Of note for this clone: The sample holds other DNA sequences that translate to the same CDR3. The rearrangement links TRBV6-5 to TRBJ2-1; either TRBD1 or TRBD2 may fit D (5 bases each). The V gene lost 0 bases and the J gene lost 10 bases, with 16 bases spanning the gap. In germline, CDR1 is MNHEY, CDR2 SVGAGI. The CDR3 is made up of 15 amino acids. CDR3 loop: CASSYSRGGGNEQFF. DNA of the CDR3: TGTGCCAGCAGTTACTCTCGGGGTGGGGGAAACGAGCAGTTCTTC.